This TCR beta chain appears in the sequencing data of a study of OX40 agonist ivuxolimab in advanced cancers. Study as a whole: Aged about 20 to 80 with a mean of 60 years, they were more than 80% male. General study findings and limits: Some nonresponders likewise displayed low normalized T-cell clonal expansion.

With autoimmune disease history or systemic immunosuppression, patients were excluded. Blood was sampled at baseline, cycle 4 day 1, and cycle 7 day 1. Turning to this clone: What it recognizes is unknown.

Germline V gene sequence: CDR1 LNHNV, CDR2 YYDKDF (reference sequence). V was pared by 2 bases and J by 3 bases, with 3 bases of the junction left unmatched. The CDR3 loop spans 14 amino acids. Profiled with immunoSEQ multiplex PCR; TCRdb holds only in-frame clones, not every one. The table includes roughly 53,000 clones, roughly three quarters detected once. V usage is TRBV15 and J usage is TRBJ1-1; 7 nucleotides agree with TRBD1. The source is an adult with an advanced solid tumor such as melanoma, head and neck, liver or kidney cancer. Specimen: CD4+ or CD8+ T cells sorted from blood, collected in a trial of the OX40 agonist ivuxolimab. This CDR3 reads CATSRLDRDTEAFF. The CDR3 coding sequence is TGTGCCACCAGCAGACTCGACAGGGACACTGAAGCTTTCTTT.